The 27 T cell receptor beta chains listed next were all sequenced from one sample in a study of patients and donors after allogeneic stem cell transplantation. TCRdb re-derived calls from the RT-PCR reads in MiXCR, one entry per CDR3 protein. The sample has approximately 88,000 distinct CDR3 sequences, 5% seen once. The material sequenced was blood, either unsorted or a sorted T cell fraction (not recorded which). These receptor sequences come from a human donor who was either an allogeneic HSCT recipient or a stem cell or donor lymphocyte infusion donor (not recorded which). It is not recorded whose cells these are; they may come from a transplant donor.

This clonotype has only a few counts. The conserved final phenylalanine or tryptophan is absent from the CDR3, which likely points to a read error. The rearrangement joins TRBV5-1 to TRBJ2-1; 8 nucleotides match TRBD2. With 3 bases clipped from V and 0 bases from J, the junction kept 5 bases outside the gene matches. There are 16 residues in the CDR3. Looked up from germline, CDR1 is SGHRS and CDR2 is YFSETQ. CDR3 loop: CASSSTGRASYNEQFL. As DNA, the CDR3 is TGCGCCAGCAGCTCTACCGGGAGGGCCTCCTACAATGAGCAGTTCCTC.

The genes are TRBV11-3 and TRBJ2-3; perhaps TRBD2 as D (6 bases). The CDR3 covers 16 residues. V was pared by 4 bases and J by 5 bases, with 19 bases between. Germline V gene sequence: CDR1 SGHNT, CDR2 YENEEA. The CDR3 protein is CASSSRGSKDGDTQYF. CDR3 nucleotides: TGTGCCAGCAGCTCCCGGGGGTCGAAAGATGGAGATACGCAGTATTTT.

The chain links TRBV20-1 to TRBJ1-5; D gene unclear. V was trimmed by 0 bases and J by 7 bases, leaving 10 bases between them. CDR1 and CDR2 (germline): DFQATT, SNEGSKA (reference sequence). The CDR3 contains 13 residues. CDR3 residues: CSARDPEYQPQHF. The CDR3 nucleotides are TGCAGTGCTAGAGATCCGGAGTACCAGCCCCAGCATTTT.

The chain combines TRBV6-1 with TRBJ1-2, with D unresolved. This CDR3 is 15 amino acids long. Germline V lookup: CDR1 MNHNS, CDR2 SASEGT. V was clipped by 4 bases and J by 1 base, with 13 bases between them. CDR3 in amino acids: CASSALRQVNYGYTF. The DNA for the CDR3 is TGTGCCAGCAGTGCACTCAGACAAGTTAACTATGGCTACACCTTC.

The V and J genes are TRBV5-1 and TRBJ2-7; 8 bases map to TRBD2. The V and J ends lost 1 base and 0 bases, in that order; junction bases with no gene match: 6. The CDR3 is made up of 16 amino acids. Germline CDR1 reads SGHRS; CDR2 reads YFSETQ. The CDR3: CASSLNLAGSSYEQYF. DNA of the CDR3: TGCGCCAGCAGCTTGAACTTAGCGGGGAGCTCCTACGAGCAGTACTTC. Full variable domain (rest looked up from reference TRBV5-1 and TRBJ2-7): KAGVTQTPRYLIKTRGQQVTLSCSPISGHRSVSWYQQTPGQGLQFLFEYFSETQRNKGNFPGRFSGRQFSNSRSEMNVSTLELGDSALYLCASSLNLAGSSYEQYFGPGTRLTVT.

This clonotype was recorded at least ten times. The chain couples TRBV29-1 to TRBJ2-1; possible D gene TRBD2, 5 bases. There are 15 residues in the CDR3. Trimming stripped 5 bases from V and 0 bases from J, with 14 bases between. The germline V gene encodes CDR1 SQVTM and CDR2 ANQGSEA. The CDR3 DNA follows: TGCAGCGTTAAGAGGGATTCGGGCTCCTACAATGAGCAGTTCTTC. Translating gives CSVKRDSGSYNEQFF.

The table lists this clonotype with many counts. The CDR3 is CASTQAGGRGEQYF. CDR3 nucleotide sequence: TGTGCCAGCACCCAAGCCGGCGGGAGAGGCGAGCAGTACTTC. The chain recombines TRBV6-1 with TRBJ2-7; 7 bases agree with TRBD2. V shed 7 bases and J 6 bases; nucleotides not matched to a gene: 12. Germline assignment: CDR1 MNHNS and CDR2 SASEGT. The CDR3 has 14 residues.

This clonotype was counted many times. CDR3 DNA: TGTGCCAGCAAACGGCAGGGGAGCGAAAAACTGTTTTTT. Translating gives CASKRQGSEKLFF. The V gene is TRBV27, the J gene TRBJ1-4, with a tentative D call TRBD1 (6 bases). Trimming pared 7 bases from V and 8 bases from J, leaving 14 bases between. This CDR3 region has 13 residues. CDR1 and CDR2 from the germline V gene are MNHEY and SMNVEV (reference sequence).

This clonotype was counted many times. The J gene is TRBJ1-1, the V gene TRBV7-2; 10 nucleotides match TRBD1. V was clipped by 6 bases and J by 5 bases; unmatched bases: 6. This CDR3 is 14 amino acids long. Germline V gene data show CDR1 as SGHTA and CDR2 as FQGNSA. The CDR3 DNA is TGTGCCAGCAGGCGGGACAGGGGAGAGACTGAAGCTTTCTTT. Translated: CASRRDRGETEAFF.

This clonotype was counted a few times. The gene calls are TRBV7-2 and TRBJ1-2; 11 bases agree with TRBD1. There are 16 residues in the CDR3. CDR1 and CDR2 (germline): SGHTA, FQGNSA. V shed 0 bases and J 7 bases; nucleotides not matched to a gene: 7. The CDR3 sequence: CASSLAQGQGVRGYTF. The CDR3, as DNA: TGTGCCAGCAGCTTAGCTCAGGGACAGGGGGTTCGTGGCTACACCTTC.

By sample share, this clonotype is medium-sized. The genes are TRBV20-1 and TRBJ1-5, with D maybe TRBD1 (6 bases). The CDR3 covers 14 residues. CDR1 and CDR2 from the germline V gene are DFQATT and SNEGSKA (reference sequence). Trimming removed 3 bases at V and 7 bases at J, with 16 bases between. CDR3 in amino acids: CSASRRGTGQPQHF. The CDR3 DNA is TGCAGTGCTAGTCGCAGGGGCACGGGGCAGCCCCAGCATTTT.

Ten or more counts support this clonotype. The chain has TRBV7-9 and TRBJ2-2, with 7 bases that match TRBD1. From germline, CDR1 is SEHNR and CDR2 FQNEAQ (reference sequence). Losses at the gene ends were 8 bases for V and 5 bases for J; bases not matched to a gene: 11. This CDR3 is 15 amino acids long. The CDR3 is CASGHGTDYTGELFF. The CDR3 DNA follows: TGTGCCAGCGGACATGGGACAGACTATACCGGGGAGCTGTTTTTT.

This clonotype was seen a few times. CDR3 in amino acids: CASSLGGATVYGYTF. The CDR3 bases are TGCGCCAGCAGCTTGGGGGGGGCTACCGTCTATGGCTACACCTTC. This chain joins TRBV5-1 and TRBJ1-2; D possibly corresponds to TRBD1 (6 bases). Germline CDR1 is SGHRS and CDR2 is YFSETQ. CDR3 length: 15 amino acids. Trimming cost V 0 bases and J 4 bases, with 13 bases left between them.

This clonotype has ten or more counts. This chain joins TRBV7-2 and TRBJ1-2, with 9 positions matching TRBD1. CDR3 length: 14 residues. V was clipped by 1 base and J by 8 bases; unmatched bases: 5. Germline V CDR1 and CDR2: SGHTA, FQGNSA. In DNA, the CDR3 is TGTGCCAGCAGCTTAGGGACAGGGGCTGGGGGCTACACCTTC. This codes for CASSLGTGAGGYTF.

This clonotype occurred many times. The V gene is TRBV19, the J gene TRBJ1-5; no firm D call. The CDR3 runs 12 residues. The germline V and J ends were trimmed by 3 bases and 6 bases, with 6 bases remaining between them. Looked up from germline, CDR1 is LNHDA and CDR2 is SQIVND (reference sequence). CDR3 DNA sequence: TGTGCCAGTAGTATGTGGGGTCAGCCCCAGCATTTT. It translates to CASSMWGQPQHF.

Many counts were recorded for this clonotype. J is TRBJ1-1 and V is TRBV18, with 8 bases lining up with TRBD1. The CDR3 runs 15 residues. Germline V gene data show CDR1 as KGHSH and CDR2 as LQKENI. J was trimmed by 7 bases and V by 0 bases; bases with no gene match: 7. In nucleotides, the CDR3 is TGTGCCAGCTCACCACCAACAGGGGGTCTAGGTGAAGCTTTCTTT. Its translation is CASSPPTGGLGEAFF.

This clonotype was recorded a few times. This chain uses TRBV24-1 with TRBJ1-2; no firm D call. Trimming removed 4 bases from V and 4 bases from J, with 15 bases in between. CDR3 size: 15 residues. Germline loops: CDR1 KGHDR, CDR2 SFDVKD. CDR3 nucleotide sequence: TGTGCCACCAGTGACCTTCATCGGACGGGCTATGGCTACACCTTC. As protein: CATSDLHRTGYGYTF.

This clonotype was seen many times. The rearrangement joins TRBV23-1 to TRBJ2-7; 7 bases agree with TRBD1. TRBV23-1 counts as an open reading frame of uncertain function. CDR3 length: 14 amino acids. V dropped 4 bases and J dropped 3; count of bases not matched to a gene: 6. The CDR3 reads CASSPGQTLYEQYF. The CDR3 nucleotides are TGCGCCAGCAGTCCGGGACAGACTCTCTACGAGCAGTACTTC.

There are a few counts of this clonotype. The rearrangement joins TRBV19 to TRBJ1-1; TRBD1 agrees at 9 bases. The CDR3 consists of 14 residues. The V and J ends lost 6 bases and 3 bases, in that order; junction bases with no gene match: 5. The V gene's germline CDR1 is LNHDA and CDR2 SQIVND (reference sequence). In DNA form, the CDR3 reads TGTGCCAGTAGCTCGGGACAGGGCTACACTGAAGCTTTCTTT. Amino acids: CASSSGQGYTEAFF.

This clonotype is labeled medium-sized. V and J are TRBV12-3 or TRBV12-4 and TRBJ2-3; D call uncertain. The V end was cut by 3 bases, the J end by 4 bases, with 2 bases between. The CDR3 consists of 11 residues. CDR3 DNA sequence: TGTGCCAGCAGTTTGGCAGATACGCAGTATTTT. Amino acid sequence: CASSLADTQYF.

This clonotype was found many times. The V and J genes are TRBV12-3 or TRBV12-4 and TRBJ1-5; perhaps TRBD1 as D (5 bases). The CDR3 length is 16 residues. V was clipped by 6 bases and J by 2 bases, with 17 bases between them. CDR3 DNA sequence: TGTGCCAGCAGGTTATACAGGTCTGGGGGCAATCAGCCCCAGCATTTT. It yields the protein CASRLYRSGGNQPQHF.

The sample holds many counts of this clonotype. The rearrangement joins TRBV5-1 to TRBJ1-1; D might be TRBD1 (5 bases). CDR3 length: 15 residues. Germline loops: CDR1 SGHRS, CDR2 YFSETQ. V lost 0 bases and J lost 3, with 12 bases in between. CDR3 loop: CASSLERGGDTEAFF. The CDR3 bases are TGCGCCAGCAGCTTGGAACGGGGGGGGGACACTGAAGCTTTCTTT.

This clonotype was counted many times. This chain joins TRBV7-9 and TRBJ1-1; no clear D gene. The CDR3 consists of 15 residues. The V gene lost 5 bases and the J gene lost 2 bases, with 15 bases spanning the gap. CDR1 is SEHNR and CDR2 is FQNEAQ in the germline V gene (reference sequence). Here the CDR3 reads CASSPRSGTNTEAFF. CDR3 nucleotide sequence: TGTGCCAGCAGCCCTAGGTCAGGAACCAACACTGAAGCTTTCTTT. The whole variable domain, filled in from reference TRBV7-9 and TRBJ1-1, reads DTGVSQNPRHKITKRGQNVTFRCDPISEHNRLYWYRQTLGQGPEFLTYFQNEAQLEKSRLLSDRFSAERPKGSFSTLEIQRTEQGDSAMYLCASSPRSGTNTEAFFGQGTRLTVV.

This clonotype was picked up a small number of times. This sequence joins TRBV23-1 and TRBJ1-4, with D possibly being TRBD1 (5 bases). TRBV23-1 is reported as an ORF; its role is uncertain. The V end lost 4 bases, the J end lost 3 bases, and 24 bases lay between the germline ends. The CDR3 consists of 19 residues. This CDR3 reads CASSPRHNLIPGANEKLFF. In DNA form, the CDR3 reads TGCGCCAGCAGTCCGAGACACAACCTCATCCCGGGGGCTAATGAAAAACTGTTTTTT.

The count of this clonotype is one. Since a much larger clone is just one base distant, this may be a read error. The chain couples TRBV20-1 to TRBJ1-5, with D unclear. The CDR3 sequence is 12 residues long. Germline-derived CDR1 and CDR2 are DFQATT and SNEGSKA (reference sequence). CDR3 sequence reads: CRAMQGNQPQHF. CDR3 coding DNA: TGCAGAGCTATGCAGGGCAATCAGCCCCAGCATTTT.

The table lists this clonotype with many counts. The rearrangement links TRBV20-1 to TRBJ2-3; 15 bases fit TRBD2. The germline CDR1 and CDR2 sequences are DFQATT and SNEGSKA (reference sequence). V gave up 0 bases and J gave up 6 bases; unmatched junction bases: 4. The CDR3 is 16 residues long. CDR3 amino acids: CSARDGTSGGYDTQYF. For the CDR3, the DNA is TGCAGTGCTAGAGATGGGACTAGCGGGGGGTACGATACGCAGTATTTT.

This clonotype turned up a few times. The chain combines TRBV18 with TRBJ2-3; D unresolved. CDR1 is KGHSH, CDR2 LQKENI, per germline. V was clipped by 2 bases and J by 2 bases, with 11 bases between them. This CDR3 has 15 amino acids. The CDR3 DNA follows: TGTGCCAGCTCACCAACGGCCGCGGACACAGATACGCAGTATTTT. Protein product: CASSPTAADTDTQYF.